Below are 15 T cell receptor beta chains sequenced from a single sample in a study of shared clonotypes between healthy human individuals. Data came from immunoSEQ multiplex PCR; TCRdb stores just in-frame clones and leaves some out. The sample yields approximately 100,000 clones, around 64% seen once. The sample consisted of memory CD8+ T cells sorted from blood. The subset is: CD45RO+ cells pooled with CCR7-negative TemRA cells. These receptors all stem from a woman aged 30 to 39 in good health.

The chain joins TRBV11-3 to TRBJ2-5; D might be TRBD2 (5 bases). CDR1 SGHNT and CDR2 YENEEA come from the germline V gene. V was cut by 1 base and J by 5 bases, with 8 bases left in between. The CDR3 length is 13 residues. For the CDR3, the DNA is TGTGCCAGCAGCTTAGCCGGGATCGAGACCCAGTACTTC. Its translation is CASSLAGIETQYF.

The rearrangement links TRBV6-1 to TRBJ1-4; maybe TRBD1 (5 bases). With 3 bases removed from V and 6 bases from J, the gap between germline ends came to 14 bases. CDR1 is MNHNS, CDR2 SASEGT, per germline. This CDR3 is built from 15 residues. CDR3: CASSDGAGRYEKLFF. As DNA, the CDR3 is TGTGCCAGCAGTGATGGGGCAGGCCGCTATGAAAAACTGTTTTTT.

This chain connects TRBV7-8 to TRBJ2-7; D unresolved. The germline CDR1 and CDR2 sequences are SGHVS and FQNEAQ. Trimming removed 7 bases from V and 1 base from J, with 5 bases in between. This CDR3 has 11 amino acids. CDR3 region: CASKGSYEQYF. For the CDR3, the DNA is TGTGCCAGCAAAGGGTCCTACGAGCAGTACTTC.

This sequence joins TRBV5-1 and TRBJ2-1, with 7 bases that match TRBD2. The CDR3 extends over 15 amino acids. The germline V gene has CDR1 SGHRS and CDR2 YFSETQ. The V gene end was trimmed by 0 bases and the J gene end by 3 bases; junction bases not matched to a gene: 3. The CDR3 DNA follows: TGCGCCAGCAGCTTGGAGTCTAGCGGCTACAATGAGCAGTTCTTC. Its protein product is CASSLESSGYNEQFF. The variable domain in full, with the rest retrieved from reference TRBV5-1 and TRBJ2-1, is KAGVTQTPRYLIKTRGQQVTLSCSPISGHRSVSWYQQTPGQGLQFLFEYFSETQRNKGNFPGRFSGRQFSNSRSEMNVSTLELGDSALYLCASSLESSGYNEQFFGPGTRLTVL.

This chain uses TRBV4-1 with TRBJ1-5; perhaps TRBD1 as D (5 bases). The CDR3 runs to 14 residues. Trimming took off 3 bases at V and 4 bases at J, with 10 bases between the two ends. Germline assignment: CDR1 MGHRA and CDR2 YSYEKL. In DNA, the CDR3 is TGCGCCAGCAGCCACCTTGACAGTAATCAGCCCCAGCATTTT. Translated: CASSHLDSNQPQHF.

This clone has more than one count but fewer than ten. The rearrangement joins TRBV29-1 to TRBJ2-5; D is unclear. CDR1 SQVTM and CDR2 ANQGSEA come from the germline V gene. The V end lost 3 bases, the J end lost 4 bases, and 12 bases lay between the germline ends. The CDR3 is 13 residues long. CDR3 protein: CSVDLSAGETQYF. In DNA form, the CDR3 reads TGCAGCGTTGATTTGTCAGCAGGAGAGACCCAGTACTTC.

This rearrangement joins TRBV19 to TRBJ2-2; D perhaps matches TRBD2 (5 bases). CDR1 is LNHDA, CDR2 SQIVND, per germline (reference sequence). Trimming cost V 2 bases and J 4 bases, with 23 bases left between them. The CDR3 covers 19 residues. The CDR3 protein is CASSIWSLREWRVTGELFF. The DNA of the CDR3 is TGTGCCAGTAGTATATGGAGCCTTCGGGAATGGAGAGTCACCGGGGAGCTGTTTTTT.

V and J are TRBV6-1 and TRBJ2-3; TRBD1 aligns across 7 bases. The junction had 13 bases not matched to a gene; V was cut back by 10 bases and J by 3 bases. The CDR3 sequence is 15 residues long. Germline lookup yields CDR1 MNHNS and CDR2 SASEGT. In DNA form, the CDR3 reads TGTGCCATCACAGCCGGCCAGGGGGAAACAGATACGCAGTATTTT. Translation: CAITAGQGETDTQYF.

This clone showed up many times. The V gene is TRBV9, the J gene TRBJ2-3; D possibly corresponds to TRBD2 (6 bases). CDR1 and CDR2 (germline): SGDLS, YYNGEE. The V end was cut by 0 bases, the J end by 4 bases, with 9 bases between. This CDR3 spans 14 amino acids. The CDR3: CASSVAGSADTQYF. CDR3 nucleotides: TGTGCCAGCAGCGTAGCCGGGAGCGCAGATACGCAGTATTTT.

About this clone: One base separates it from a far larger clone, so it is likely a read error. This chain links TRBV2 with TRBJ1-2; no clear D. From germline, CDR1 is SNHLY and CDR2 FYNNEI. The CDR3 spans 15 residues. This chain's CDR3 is CASSEADGSIYSYTF. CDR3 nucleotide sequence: TGTGCCAGCAGTGAAGCGGATGGTAGCATCTATAGCTACACCTTC.

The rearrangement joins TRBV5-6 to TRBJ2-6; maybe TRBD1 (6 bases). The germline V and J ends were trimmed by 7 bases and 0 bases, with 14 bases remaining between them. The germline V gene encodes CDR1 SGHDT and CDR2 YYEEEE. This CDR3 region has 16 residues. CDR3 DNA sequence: TGTGCCAGCCCAACAGGGCCTAGCTCTGGGGCCAACGTCCTGACTTTC. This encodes CASPTGPSSGANVLTF.

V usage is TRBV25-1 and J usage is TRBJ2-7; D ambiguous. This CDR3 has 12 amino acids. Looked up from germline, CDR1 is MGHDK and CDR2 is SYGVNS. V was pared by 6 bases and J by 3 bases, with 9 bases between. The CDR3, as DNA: TGTGCCAGCAGGGGTACTGTCTACGAGCAGTACTTC. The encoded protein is CASRGTVYEQYF.

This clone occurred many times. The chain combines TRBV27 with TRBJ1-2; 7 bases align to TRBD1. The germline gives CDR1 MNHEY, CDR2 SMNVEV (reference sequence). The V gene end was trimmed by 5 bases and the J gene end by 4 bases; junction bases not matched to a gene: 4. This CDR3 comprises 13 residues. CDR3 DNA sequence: TGTGCCAGCAGTGGAGGGACAGCCTATGGCTACACCTTC. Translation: CASSGGTAYGYTF.

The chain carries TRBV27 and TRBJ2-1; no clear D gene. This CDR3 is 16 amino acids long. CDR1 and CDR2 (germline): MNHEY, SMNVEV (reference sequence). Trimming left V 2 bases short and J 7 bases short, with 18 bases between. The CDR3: CASSLDWGGSVNEQFF. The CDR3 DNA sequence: TGTGCCAGCAGTTTAGATTGGGGTGGCTCAGTGAATGAGCAGTTCTTC.

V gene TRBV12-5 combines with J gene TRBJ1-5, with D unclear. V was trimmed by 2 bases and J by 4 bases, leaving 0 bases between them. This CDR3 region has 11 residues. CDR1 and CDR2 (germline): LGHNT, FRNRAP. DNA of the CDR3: TGTGCTAGTGGTTTGAATCAGCCCCAGCATTTT. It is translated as CASGLNQPQHF. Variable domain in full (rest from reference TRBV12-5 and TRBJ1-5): DARVTQTPRHKVTEMGQEVTMRCQPILGHNTVFWYRQTMMQGLELLAYFRNRAPLDDSGMPKDRFSAEMPDATLATLKIQPSEPRDSAVYFCASGLNQPQHFGDGTRLSIL.